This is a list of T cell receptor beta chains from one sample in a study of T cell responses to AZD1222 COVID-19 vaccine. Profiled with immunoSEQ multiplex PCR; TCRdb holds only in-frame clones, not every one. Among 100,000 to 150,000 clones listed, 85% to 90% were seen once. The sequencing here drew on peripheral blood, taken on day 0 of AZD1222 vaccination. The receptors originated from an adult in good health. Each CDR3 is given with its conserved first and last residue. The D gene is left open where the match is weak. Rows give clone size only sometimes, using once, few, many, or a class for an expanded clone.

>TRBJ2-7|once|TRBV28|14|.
CASSNFGAGAPRLF
.
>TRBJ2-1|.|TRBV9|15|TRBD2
CASSRLAGGNNEQFF
TGTGCCAGCAGCAGACTAGCGGGAGGGAACAATGAGCAGTTCTTC
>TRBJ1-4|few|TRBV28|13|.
CASCSATNEKLFF
TGTGCCAGCTGCTCTGCAACTAATGAAAAACTGTTTTTT
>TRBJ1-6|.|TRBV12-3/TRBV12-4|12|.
CASSLYPQPLHF
TGTGCCAGCAGTTTATACCCACAACCCCTCCACTTT
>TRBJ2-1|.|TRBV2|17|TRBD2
CASSELGTRDSGHEQFF
TGTGCCAGCAGTGAATTAGGGACTAGAGACAGCGGTCATGAGCAGTTCTTC
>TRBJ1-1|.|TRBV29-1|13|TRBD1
CSVRTGMNTEAFF
TGCAGCGTCAGGACAGGGATGAACACTGAAGCTTTCTTT
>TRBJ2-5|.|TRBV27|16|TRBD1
CASSLIFRTGEKTQYF
TGTGCCAGCAGTTTAATATTCAGGACAGGGGAAAAGACCCAGTACTTC
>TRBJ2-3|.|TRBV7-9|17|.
CASSLVSPSGHTDTQYF
TGTGCCAGCAGCTTAGTCTCCCCCTCAGGTCACACAGATACGCAGTATTTT
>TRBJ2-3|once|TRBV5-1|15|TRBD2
CASSLSGGETDTQYF
TGCGCCAGCAGCTTATCCGGGGGGGAAACAGATACGCAGTATTTT
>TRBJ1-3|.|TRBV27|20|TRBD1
CASSSILGQGGLSSGNTIYF
TGTGCCAGCAGTTCAATCCTAGGACAGGGTGGTCTCAGCTCTGGAAACACCATATATTTT
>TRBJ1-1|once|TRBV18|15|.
CASSLSLGRGTEAFF
TGTGCCAGCTCACTCTCATTGGGTCGGGGCACTGAAGCTTTCTTT
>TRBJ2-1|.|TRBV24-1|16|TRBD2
CATSATTGTRRSEQFF
TGTGCCACCAGTGCTACCACCGGGACTAGGAGGTCTGAGCAGTTCTTC
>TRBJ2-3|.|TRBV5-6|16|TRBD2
CASSRRVAGSTDTQYF
TGTGCCAGCAGCCGCCGAGTAGCGGGTAGCACAGATACGCAGTATTTT
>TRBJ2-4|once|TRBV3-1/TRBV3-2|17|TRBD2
CASSFWDYPHPKNIQYF
TGTGCCAGCAGCTTCTGGGACTACCCTCATCCCAAAAACATTCAGTACTTC
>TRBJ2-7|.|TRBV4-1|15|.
CASSQALRRAYEQYF
TGCGCCAGCAGCCAAGCTCTGAGGAGGGCCTACGAGCAGTACTTC
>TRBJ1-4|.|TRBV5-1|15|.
CASSLAGREDEKLFF
TGCGCCAGCAGCTTGGCGGGCAGGGAGGATGAAAAACTGTTTTTT
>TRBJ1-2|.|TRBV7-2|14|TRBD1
CASSLTGEAYGYTF
TGTGCCAGCAGCTTGACAGGGGAGGCCTATGGCTACACCTTC
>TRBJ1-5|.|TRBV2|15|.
CASSEGPLSNQPQHF
TGTGCCAGCAGTGAAGGACCCCTTAGCAATCAGCCCCAGCATTTT
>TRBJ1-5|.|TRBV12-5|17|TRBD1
CASGYPLLGQVVGPQHF
TGTGCTAGTGGTTACCCTTTACTTGGACAGGTGGTTGGGCCCCAGCATTTT
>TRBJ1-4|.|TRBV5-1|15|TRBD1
CASRRQGAANEKLFF
TGCGCCAGCAGAAGGCAGGGGGCGGCTAATGAAAAACTGTTTTTT